This TCR beta chain was found in a study of Ad26.COV2.S vaccination and SARS-CoV-2 variants. Overall study: Vaccine-arm donor from the placebo-controlled COV1001 Ad26.COV2.S trial. Doses of Ad26.COV2.S were injected into muscle once or twice, 56 days apart. Points from the study as a whole: Substantial breadth in spike-specific CD8+ and CD4+ T cell responses was reportedly seen after vaccination.

The treatment: around 19 received Ad26.COV2.S at low or high dose, single or two shots; five or six received placebo; per-sample allocation not given. After the first vaccine or placebo injection, samples were drawn on day 63. V lost 7 bases, J lost 1 base, and 10 bases lay in between. Germline V gene lookup returns CDR1 SGHVS and CDR2 FNYEAQ. The CDR3 sequence is 13 residues long. With regard to this clone: Its antigen is unknown.

Profiling relied on immunoSEQ multiplex PCR, and the TCRdb table lists in-frame clones only, not all of them. Of about 450,000 clones listed, 80% to 90% are singletons. This TCR derives from a person aged 18 to 59 who received the Ad26.COV2.S COVID-19 vaccine or a placebo. Sample: peripheral blood, taken in a trial of Ad26.COV2.S vaccine versus placebo. The chain carries TRBV7-6 and TRBJ1-1, with D uncertain. CDR3 coding DNA: TGTGCCAGCACCCTGACGGGGAACACTGAAGCTTTCTTT. Protein product: CASTLTGNTEAFF.